These T cell receptor beta chains were read from a single sample in a study of blood T cells in healthy people across ages. From the 5' RACE reads, TCRdb called clonotypes with MiXCR, one entry per CDR3 protein. The table shows 1.5 million to 2 million distinct CDR3 sequences, with roughly 30% occurring only once. Sequenced: blood. These receptors were taken from a woman between 25 and 40 years old in good health. The CDR3 runs from the conserved cysteine through the conserved F or W. D genes are given only for firm matches. The size entry is marked missing in some rows and otherwise reads once, few, many or a size class.

d_call,clone_size,j_call,v_call,cdr3_nt,cdr3_aa
.,few,TRBJ2-7,TRBV5-5,TGTGCCAGCAGCTTGGCGGGACAATACGAGCAGTACTTC,CASSLAGQYEQYF
TRBD1,.,TRBJ2-5,TRBV6-1,TGTGCCAGCAGTGTAAGGGACAGAACCGTAGGGACCCAGTACTTC,CASSVRDRTVGTQYF
TRBD1,.,TRBJ1-2,TRBV4-1,TGCGCCAGCAGCCAAGTGGGGACAGCACATAATGGCTACACCTTC,CASSQVGTAHNGYTF
.,.,TRBJ1-5,TRBV7-2,TGTGCCAGCAGCTTAGCGGGCAGACAAAGCAATCAGCCCCAGCATTTT,CASSLAGRQSNQPQHF
TRBD2,.,TRBJ2-1,TRBV14,TGTGCCAGCAGCTCCTTAGCGGGAGGACAGTTCTTC,CASSSLAGGQFF
.,few,TRBJ2-3,TRBV27,TGTGCCAGCAGTTTTAGGGGGGGTGGTAGCGCAGATACGCAGTATTTT,CASSFRGGGSADTQYF
.,few,TRBJ1-2,TRBV20-1,TGCAGTGTTCTCAGCGGTGGCTACACCTTC,CSVLSGGYTF
.,.,TRBJ2-2,TRBV7-3,TGTGCCAGCAGCTTGATCCCAGGGGCGAACACCGGGGAGCTGTTTTTT,CASSLIPGANTGELFF
TRBD1,many,TRBJ1-6,TRBV12-3/TRBV12-4,TGTGCCAGCAGTTTGGGACAGGGACCCTCACCCCTCCACTTT,CASSLGQGPSPLHF
.,few,TRBJ2-3,TRBV29-1,TGCAACGTTGCTAGGGACACTAGCACAGATACGCAGTATTTT,CNVARDTSTDTQYF
.,many,TRBJ1-2,TRBV29-1,TGCAGCGCTGTATCATCGTCAGGCTACACCTTC,CSAVSSSGYTF
.,few,TRBJ1-1,TRBV12-3/TRBV12-4,TGTGCCAGCAGCCCCTTACCAGGGAGGTTCACTGAAGCTTTCTTT,CASSPLPGRFTEAFF
.,.,TRBJ1-2,TRBV7-2,TGTGCCAGCAGCTCCCCGGGAGCGCAGGGTGGCTACACCTTC,CASSSPGAQGGYTF
TRBD1,.,TRBJ1-6,TRBV6-1,TGTGCCAGCCGCCTAATCGGGACAGATAATTCACCCCTCCACTTT,CASRLIGTDNSPLHF
TRBD1,many,TRBJ2-4,TRBV12-3/TRBV12-4,TGTGCCAGCAGTCTACCGGGACAGGGTGGGGAGCAGTACTTC,CASSLPGQGGEQYF
TRBD2,.,TRBJ2-5,TRBV20-1,TGCAGTGCCGGGGGACTAGCGGGAGTTTTCAAAGAGACCCAGTACTTC,CSAGGLAGVFKETQYF
TRBD2,.,TRBJ2-1,TRBV27,TGTGCCAGCAGTTTATGGATCCAGGGGACTAGCGGGAGGGCCCAGGGGAATGAGCAGTTCTTC,CASSLWIQGTSGRAQGNEQFF
.,many,TRBJ2-3,TRBV6-6,TGTGCCAGCAGTTACTCGATGTTGGAACTCACAGATACGCAGTATTTT,CASSYSMLELTDTQYF
.,.,TRBJ1-2,TRBV21-1,TGTGCCAGCAGCCATCTTAATGGCTACACCTTC,CASSHLNGYTF
.,.,TRBJ2-1,TRBV7-9,TGTGCCAGCAGCTTTTATCGGGACTCCACCGGGGATGAGCAGTTCTTC,CASSFYRDSTGDEQFF
TRBD2,.,TRBJ2-7,TRBV4-1,TGCGCCAGCAGCCCTTCCCGCTCGACTAGCGGGACAATTTACGAGCAGTACTTC,CASSPSRSTSGTIYEQYF
.,.,TRBJ2-7,TRBV9,TGTGCCAGCAGCGCAGCCGGGACCGAAGACTACGAGCAGTACTTC,CASSAAGTEDYEQYF
TRBD2,.,TRBJ2-1,TRBV20-1,TGCAGTGCTAGATGGCCACTAGCGGGAGTCGGTGAGCAGTTCTTC,CSARWPLAGVGEQFF
.,many,TRBJ2-5,TRBV4-1,TGCGCCAGCAGCCCCCGGGCGGAAGAGACCCAGTACTTC,CASSPRAEETQYF
TRBD1,.,TRBJ2-1,TRBV19,TGTGCCAGTAGCCCTTTCGGGACAGGTTTCGGTGAGCAGTTCTTC,CASSPFGTGFGEQFF
.,.,TRBJ2-1,TRBV20-1,TGCAGTGCTAGAGCGGAGGTTGGCTCCTACAATGAGCAGTTCTTC,CSARAEVGSYNEQFF
.,.,TRBJ1-1,TRBV6-1,TGTGCCAGCACTATAAGCATGAACACTGAAGCTTTCTTT,CASTISMNTEAFF
.,.,TRBJ2-2,TRBV3-1,TGTGCCAGCAGCCTCCAGGGGGGGGCTGGAACCGGGGAGCTGTTTTTT,CASSLQGGAGTGELFF
.,.,TRBJ1-3,TRBV29-1,TGCAGCACTCGGCCAGGGGTCGGAAACACCATATATTTT,CSTRPGVGNTIYF
TRBD2,.,TRBJ2-3,TRBV4-1,TGCGCCAGCAGCCAAGTGGGAAGGCTAGCGGGGGGCACAGATACGCAGTATTTT,CASSQVGRLAGGTDTQYF
TRBD2,.,TRBJ2-5,TRBV5-1,TGCGCTAGCAGCTCGGGACTAGTGAGGAAAGAGACCCAGTACTTC,CASSSGLVRKETQYF
.,many,TRBJ2-5,TRBV29-1,TGCAGCGTTGATAAAGGCCTAGAGACCCAGTACTTC,CSVDKGLETQYF
TRBD1,.,TRBJ2-7,TRBV7-8,TGTGCCAGCAGCTTAGTGAAAGTACAGGGGGCAAGGTACGAGCAGTACTTC,CASSLVKVQGARYEQYF
TRBD1,.,TRBJ2-1,TRBV4-2,TGTGCCAACAGCCAAGCGGGGACAGGGGCCTTCAATGAGCAGTTCTTC,CANSQAGTGAFNEQFF
.,.,TRBJ2-6,TRBV3-1,TGTGCCAGCAGCCAAGAGTGGTCGGATCGCTCTGGGGCCAACGTCCTGACTTTC,CASSQEWSDRSGANVLTF
.,few,TRBJ1-2,TRBV29-1,TGCAGCGTGGAAGCCGGAGGTAACTATGGCTACACCTTC,CSVEAGGNYGYTF